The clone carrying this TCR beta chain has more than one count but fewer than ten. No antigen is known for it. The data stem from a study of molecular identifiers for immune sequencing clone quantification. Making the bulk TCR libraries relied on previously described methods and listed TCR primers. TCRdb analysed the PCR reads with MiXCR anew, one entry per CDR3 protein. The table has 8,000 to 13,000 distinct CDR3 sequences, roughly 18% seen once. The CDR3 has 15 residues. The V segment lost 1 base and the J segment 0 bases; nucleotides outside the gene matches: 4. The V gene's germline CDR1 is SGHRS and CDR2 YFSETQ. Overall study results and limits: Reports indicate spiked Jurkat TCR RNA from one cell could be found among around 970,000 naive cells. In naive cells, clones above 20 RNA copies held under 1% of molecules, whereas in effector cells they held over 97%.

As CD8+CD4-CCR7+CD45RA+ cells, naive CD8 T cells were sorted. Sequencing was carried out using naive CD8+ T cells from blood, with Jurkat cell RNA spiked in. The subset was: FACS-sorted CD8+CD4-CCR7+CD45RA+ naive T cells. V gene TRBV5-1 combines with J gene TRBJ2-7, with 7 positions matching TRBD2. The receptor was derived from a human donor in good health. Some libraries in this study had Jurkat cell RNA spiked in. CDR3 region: CASSLWGGSSYEQYF. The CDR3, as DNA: TGCGCCAGCAGCTTGTGGGGCGGGAGCTCCTACGAGCAGTACTTC.